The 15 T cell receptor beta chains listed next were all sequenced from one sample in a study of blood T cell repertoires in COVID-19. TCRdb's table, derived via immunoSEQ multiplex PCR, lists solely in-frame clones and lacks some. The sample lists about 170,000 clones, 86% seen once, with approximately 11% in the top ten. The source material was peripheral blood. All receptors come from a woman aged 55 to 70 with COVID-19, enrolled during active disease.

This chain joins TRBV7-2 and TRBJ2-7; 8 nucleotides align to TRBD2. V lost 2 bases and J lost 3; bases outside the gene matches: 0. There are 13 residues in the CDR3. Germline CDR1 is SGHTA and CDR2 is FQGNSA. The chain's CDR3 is CASSLSGSYEQYF. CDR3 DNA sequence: TGTGCCAGCAGCTTAAGCGGGAGCTACGAGCAGTACTTC.

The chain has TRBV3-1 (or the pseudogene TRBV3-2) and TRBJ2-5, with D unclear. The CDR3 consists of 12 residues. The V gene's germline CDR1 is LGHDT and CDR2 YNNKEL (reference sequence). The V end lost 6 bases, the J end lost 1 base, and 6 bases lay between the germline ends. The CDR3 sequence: CASRHSQETQYF. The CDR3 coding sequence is TGTGCCAGCAGACACAGCCAAGAGACCCAGTACTTC.

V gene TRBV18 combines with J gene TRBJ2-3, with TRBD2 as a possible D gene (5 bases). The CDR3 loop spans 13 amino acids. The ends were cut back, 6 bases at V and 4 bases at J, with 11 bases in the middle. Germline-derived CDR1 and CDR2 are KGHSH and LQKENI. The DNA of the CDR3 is TGTGCCAGCTCTGTTAGGACTGCAGATACGCAGTATTTT. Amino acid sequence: CASSVRTADTQYF.

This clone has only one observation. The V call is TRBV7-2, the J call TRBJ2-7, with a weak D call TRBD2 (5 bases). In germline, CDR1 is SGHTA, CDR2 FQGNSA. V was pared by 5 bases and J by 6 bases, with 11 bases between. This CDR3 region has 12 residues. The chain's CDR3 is CASSLMGSEQYF. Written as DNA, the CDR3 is TGTGCCAGCAGCCTAATGGGGAGCGAGCAGTACTTC.

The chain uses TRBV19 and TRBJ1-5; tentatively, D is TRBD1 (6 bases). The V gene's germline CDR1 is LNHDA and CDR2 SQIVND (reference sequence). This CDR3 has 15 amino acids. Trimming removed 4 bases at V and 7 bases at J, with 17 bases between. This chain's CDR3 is CASSTSRFQGQPQHF. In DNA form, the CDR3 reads TGTGCCAGTAGTACGTCTAGATTCCAGGGGCAGCCCCAGCATTTT.

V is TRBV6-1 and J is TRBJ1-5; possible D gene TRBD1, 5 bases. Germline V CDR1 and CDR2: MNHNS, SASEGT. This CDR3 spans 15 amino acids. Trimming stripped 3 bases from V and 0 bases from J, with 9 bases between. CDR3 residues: CASSDRGYSNQPQHF. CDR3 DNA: TGTGCCAGCAGTGATAGGGGCTATAGCAATCAGCCCCAGCATTTT.

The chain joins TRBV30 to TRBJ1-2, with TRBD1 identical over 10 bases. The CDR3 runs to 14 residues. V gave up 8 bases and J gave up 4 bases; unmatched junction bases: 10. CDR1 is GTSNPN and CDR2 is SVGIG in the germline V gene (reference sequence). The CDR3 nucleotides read TGTGCCCGGATGAGACAGGGGGCGGGCTATGGCTACACCTTC. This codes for CARMRQGAGYGYTF.

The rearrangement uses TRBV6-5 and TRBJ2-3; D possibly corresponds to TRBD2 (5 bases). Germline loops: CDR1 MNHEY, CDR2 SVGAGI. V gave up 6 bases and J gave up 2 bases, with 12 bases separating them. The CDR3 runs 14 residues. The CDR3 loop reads CASRLDLFTDTQYF. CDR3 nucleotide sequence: TGTGCCAGCAGACTAGACTTGTTCACAGATACGCAGTATTTT.

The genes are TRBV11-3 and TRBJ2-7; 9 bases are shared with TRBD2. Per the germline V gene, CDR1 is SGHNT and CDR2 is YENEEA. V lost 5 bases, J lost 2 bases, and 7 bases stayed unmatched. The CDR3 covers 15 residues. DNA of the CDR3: TGTGCCAGCAGCGGCGGGGCGGGAGGGACCTACGAGCAGTACTTC. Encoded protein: CASSGGAGGTYEQYF.

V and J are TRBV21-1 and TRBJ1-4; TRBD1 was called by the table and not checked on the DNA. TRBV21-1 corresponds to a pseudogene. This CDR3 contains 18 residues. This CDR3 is CASSKDRDRGPTNEKLFF. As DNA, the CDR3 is TGTGCCAGCAGCAAAGATCGAGACAGGGGCCCAACTAATGAAAAACTGTTTTTT.

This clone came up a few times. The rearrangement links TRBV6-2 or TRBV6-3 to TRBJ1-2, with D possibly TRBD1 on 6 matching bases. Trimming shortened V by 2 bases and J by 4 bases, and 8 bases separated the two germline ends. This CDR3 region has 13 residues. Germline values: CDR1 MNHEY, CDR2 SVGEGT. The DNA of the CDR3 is TGTGCCAGCAGTTACGGGGGCCCCTATGGCTACACCTTC. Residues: CASSYGGPYGYTF.

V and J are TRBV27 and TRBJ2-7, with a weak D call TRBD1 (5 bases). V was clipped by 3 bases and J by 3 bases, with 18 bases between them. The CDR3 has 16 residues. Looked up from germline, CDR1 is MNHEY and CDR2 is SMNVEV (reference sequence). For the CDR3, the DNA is TGTGCCAGCAGTTTGGATTACAGGCGGAACCTCTACGAGCAGTACTTC. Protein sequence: CASSLDYRRNLYEQYF.

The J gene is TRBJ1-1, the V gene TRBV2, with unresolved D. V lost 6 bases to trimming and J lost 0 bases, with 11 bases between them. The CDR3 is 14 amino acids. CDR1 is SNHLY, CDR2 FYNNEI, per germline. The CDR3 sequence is CASRRGSMNTEAFF. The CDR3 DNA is TGTGCCAGCAGGCGAGGAAGTATGAACACTGAAGCTTTCTTT.

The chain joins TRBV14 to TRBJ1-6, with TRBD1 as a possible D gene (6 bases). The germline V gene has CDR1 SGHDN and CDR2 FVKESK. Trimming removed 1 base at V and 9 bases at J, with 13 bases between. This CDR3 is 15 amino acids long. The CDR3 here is CASSQVAGAGSPLHF. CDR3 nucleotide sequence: TGTGCCAGCAGCCAAGTGGCAGGGGCAGGTTCACCCCTCCACTTT.

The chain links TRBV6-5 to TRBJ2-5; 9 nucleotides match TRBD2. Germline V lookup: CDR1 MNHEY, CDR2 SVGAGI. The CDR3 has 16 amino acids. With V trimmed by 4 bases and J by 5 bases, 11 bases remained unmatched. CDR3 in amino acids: CASSWLGGRAEETQYF. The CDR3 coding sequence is TGTGCCAGCAGTTGGCTCGGCGGGAGGGCCGAGGAGACCCAGTACTTC.